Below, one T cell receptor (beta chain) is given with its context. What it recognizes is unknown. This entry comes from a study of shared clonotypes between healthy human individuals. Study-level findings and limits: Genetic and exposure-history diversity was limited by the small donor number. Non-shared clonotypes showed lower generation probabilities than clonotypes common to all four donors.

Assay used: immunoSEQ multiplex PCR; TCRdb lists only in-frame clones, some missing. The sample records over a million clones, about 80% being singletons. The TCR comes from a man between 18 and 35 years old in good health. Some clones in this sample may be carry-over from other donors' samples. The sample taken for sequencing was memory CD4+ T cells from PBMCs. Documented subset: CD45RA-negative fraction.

In DNA form, the CDR3 reads TGTGCCAGCAGCTTAGCGTCCCTCAAAGGAGCCAATGAGCAGTTCTTC. This encodes CASSLASLKGANEQFF. This rearrangement joins TRBV7-9 to TRBJ2-1; D not resolved. CDR1 and CDR2 from the germline V gene are SEHNR and FQNEAQ (reference sequence). V was trimmed by 0 bases and J by 6 bases, leaving 15 bases between them. The CDR3 spans 16 residues.